This T cell receptor (beta chain) was sequenced in a study of T-cell reconstitution after alpha-beta-depleted transplantation in children. Study-wide results and limits: Fresh T-cell production supplied most of the T-cell counts and diversity seen one year after transplant. Expanded graft clones numbering several hundred reportedly gave rise to alpha-beta T cells about two months after transplant. There were some patients whose high TCRbeta diversity at day 60 came from surviving recipient T cells and thymic progenitors.

Researchers prepared the TCRbeta library using unique molecular identifiers, the study reports. TCRdb reanalysed the PCR reads using MiXCR and keeps one entry per CDR3 protein. Of about 980,000 distinct CDR3 sequences listed, around 30% were seen once; the top ten hold roughly 27%. There are 14 residues in the CDR3. V lost 7 bases, J lost 2 bases, and 12 bases lay in between. The germline V gene has CDR1 SGHRS and CDR2 YFSETQ. Note on this clonotype: Antigen: not known.

The chain employs TRBV5-1 and TRBJ2-2, with a possible D match to TRBD1 (7 bases). The TCR comes from a boy in the first two years of life who had a stem cell transplant for SCID, so the T cells may come from the graft donor. The starting material was PBMCs, mostly from graft donor cells, obtained 360 days after TCRalphabeta/CD19-depleted stem cell transplant. The CDR3 DNA sequence: TGCGCCAGCTGCGGGACAGTTAACACCGGGGAGCTGTTTTTT. Protein sequence: CASCGTVNTGELFF.